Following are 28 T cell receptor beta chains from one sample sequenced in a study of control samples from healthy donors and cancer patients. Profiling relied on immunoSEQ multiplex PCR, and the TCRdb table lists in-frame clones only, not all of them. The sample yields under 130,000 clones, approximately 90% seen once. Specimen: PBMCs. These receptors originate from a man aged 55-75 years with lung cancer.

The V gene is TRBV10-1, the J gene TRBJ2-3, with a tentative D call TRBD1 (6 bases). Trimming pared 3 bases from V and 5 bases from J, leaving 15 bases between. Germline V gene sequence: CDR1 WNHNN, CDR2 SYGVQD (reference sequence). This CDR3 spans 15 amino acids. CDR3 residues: CASSDPGASQDTQYF. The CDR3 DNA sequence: TGCGCCAGCAGTGACCCAGGGGCCTCCCAAGATACGCAGTATTTT.

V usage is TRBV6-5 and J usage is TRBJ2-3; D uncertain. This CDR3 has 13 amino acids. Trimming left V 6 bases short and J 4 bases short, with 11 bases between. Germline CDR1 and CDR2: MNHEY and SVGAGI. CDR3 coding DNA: TGTGCCAGCAGGTCCACCAGATCAGATACGCAGTATTTT. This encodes CASRSTRSDTQYF.

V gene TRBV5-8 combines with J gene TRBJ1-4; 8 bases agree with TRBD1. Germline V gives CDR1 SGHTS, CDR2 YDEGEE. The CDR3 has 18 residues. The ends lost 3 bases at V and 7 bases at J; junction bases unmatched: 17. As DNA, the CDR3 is TGTGCCAGCAGCTCGGGACAGGTTGGGGGCCTTGCGACTGAAAAACTGTTTTTT. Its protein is CASSSGQVGGLATEKLFF.

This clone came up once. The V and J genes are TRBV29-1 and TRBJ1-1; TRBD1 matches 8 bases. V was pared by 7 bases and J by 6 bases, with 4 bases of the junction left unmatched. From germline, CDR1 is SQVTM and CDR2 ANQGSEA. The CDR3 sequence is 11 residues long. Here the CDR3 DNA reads TGCAGCGGATTGACAGGGGCTGAAGCTTTCTTT. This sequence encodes CSGLTGAEAFF. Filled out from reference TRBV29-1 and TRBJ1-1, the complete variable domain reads SAVISQKPSRDICQRGTSLTIQCQVDSQVTMMFWYRQQPGQSLTLIATANQGSEATYESGFVIDKFPISRPNLTFSTLTVSNMSPEDSSIYLCSGLTGAEAFFGQGTRLTVV.

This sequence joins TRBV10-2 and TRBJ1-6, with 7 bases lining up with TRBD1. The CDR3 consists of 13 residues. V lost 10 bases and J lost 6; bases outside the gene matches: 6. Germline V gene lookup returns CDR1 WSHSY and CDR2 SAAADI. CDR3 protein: CANPGQCNSPLHF. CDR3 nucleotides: TGCGCCAACCCGGGACAGTGTAATTCACCCCTCCACTTT.

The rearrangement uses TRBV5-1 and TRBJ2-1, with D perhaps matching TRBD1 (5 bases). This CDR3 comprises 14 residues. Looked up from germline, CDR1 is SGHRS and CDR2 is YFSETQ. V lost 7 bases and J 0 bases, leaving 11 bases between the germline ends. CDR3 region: CASGRELSYNEQFF. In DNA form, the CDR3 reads TGCGCCAGCGGCAGGGAACTCTCCTACAATGAGCAGTTCTTC.

The CDR3 loop reads CASSELAASYNEQFF. In DNA, the CDR3 is TGTGCCAGCAGTGAACTAGCGGCCTCCTACAATGAGCAGTTCTTC. V gene TRBV6-1 combines with J gene TRBJ2-1; 7 nucleotides line up with TRBD2. Germline-derived CDR1 and CDR2 are MNHNS and SASEGT. Losses at the gene ends were 2 bases for V and 0 bases for J; bases not matched to a gene: 1. This CDR3 region has 15 residues.

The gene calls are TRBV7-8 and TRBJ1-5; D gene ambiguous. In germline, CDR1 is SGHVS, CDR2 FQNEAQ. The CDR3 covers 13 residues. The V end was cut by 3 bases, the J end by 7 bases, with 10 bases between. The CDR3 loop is CASSFSGIQPQHF. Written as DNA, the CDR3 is TGTGCCAGCAGCTTCTCGGGGATACAGCCCCAGCATTTT.

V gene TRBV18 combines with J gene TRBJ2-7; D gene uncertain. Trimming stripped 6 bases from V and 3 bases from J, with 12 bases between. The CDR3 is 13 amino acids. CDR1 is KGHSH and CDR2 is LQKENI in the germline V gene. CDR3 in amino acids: CASSGARNYEQYV. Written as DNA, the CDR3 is TGTGCCAGCTCCGGTGCTCGAAACTACGAGCAGTACGTC.

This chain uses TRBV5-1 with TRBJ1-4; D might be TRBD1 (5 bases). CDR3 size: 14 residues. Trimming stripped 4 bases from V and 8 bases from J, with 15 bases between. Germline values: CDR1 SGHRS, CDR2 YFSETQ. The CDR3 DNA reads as TGCGCCAGCAGCAGGCCGGGACCTGGGGAAAAACTGTTTTTT. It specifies CASSRPGPGEKLFF.

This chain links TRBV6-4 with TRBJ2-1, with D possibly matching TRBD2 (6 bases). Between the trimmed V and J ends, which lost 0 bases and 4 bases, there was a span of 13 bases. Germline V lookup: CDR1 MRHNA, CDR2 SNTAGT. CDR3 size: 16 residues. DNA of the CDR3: TGTGCCAGCAGTGACTCGGGGCGGGGAGTATACAATGAGCAGTTCTTC. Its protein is CASSDSGRGVYNEQFF.

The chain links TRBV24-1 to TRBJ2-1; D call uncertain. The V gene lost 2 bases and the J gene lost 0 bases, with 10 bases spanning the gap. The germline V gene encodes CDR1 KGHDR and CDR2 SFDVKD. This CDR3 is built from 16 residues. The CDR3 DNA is TGTGCCACCAGTGATTCCCGGAAAGACTCCTACAATGAGCAGTTCTTC. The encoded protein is CATSDSRKDSYNEQFF.

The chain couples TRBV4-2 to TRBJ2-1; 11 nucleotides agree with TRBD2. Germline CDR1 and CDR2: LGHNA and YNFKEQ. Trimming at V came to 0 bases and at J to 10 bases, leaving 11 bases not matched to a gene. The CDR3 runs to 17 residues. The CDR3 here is CASSQEELAGATGEQFF. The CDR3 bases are TGTGCCAGCAGCCAAGAAGAACTAGCGGGGGCCACGGGGGAGCAGTTCTTC.

CDR3 coding DNA: TGCAGCGTTAAGGGAGGGCATGAGTCAGGGAACACTGAAGCTTTCTTT. Translated, it gives CSVKGGHESGNTEAFF. The chain has TRBV29-1 and TRBJ1-1; D gene uncertain. Germline loops: CDR1 SQVTM, CDR2 ANQGSEA. The CDR3 covers 16 residues. The V gene lost 5 bases and the J gene lost 1 base, with 20 bases spanning the gap.

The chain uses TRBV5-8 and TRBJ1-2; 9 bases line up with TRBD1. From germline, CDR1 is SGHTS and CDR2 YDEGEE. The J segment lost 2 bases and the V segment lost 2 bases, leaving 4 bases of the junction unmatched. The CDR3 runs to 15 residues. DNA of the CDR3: TGTGCCAGCAGCTTACGGACAGGGGAGAACTATGGCTACACCTTC. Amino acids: CASSLRTGENYGYTF.

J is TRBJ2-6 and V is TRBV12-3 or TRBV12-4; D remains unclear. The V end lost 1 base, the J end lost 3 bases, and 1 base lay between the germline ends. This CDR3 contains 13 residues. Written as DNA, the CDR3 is TGTGCCAGCAGTTTAGGTGGGGCCAACGTCCTGACTTTC. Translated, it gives CASSLGGANVLTF.

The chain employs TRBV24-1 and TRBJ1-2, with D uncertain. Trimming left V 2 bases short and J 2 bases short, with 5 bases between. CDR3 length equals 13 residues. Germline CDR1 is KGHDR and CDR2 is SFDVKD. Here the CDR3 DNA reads TGTGCCACCAGTGATTCTAACAACTATGGCTACACCTTC. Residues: CATSDSNNYGYTF.

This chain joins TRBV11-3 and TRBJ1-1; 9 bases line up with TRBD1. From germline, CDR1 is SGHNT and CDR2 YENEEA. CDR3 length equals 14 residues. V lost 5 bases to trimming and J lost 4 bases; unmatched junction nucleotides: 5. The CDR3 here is CASSSGQGSTEAFF. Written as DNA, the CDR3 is TGTGCCAGCAGCAGCGGACAGGGGAGCACTGAAGCTTTCTTT.

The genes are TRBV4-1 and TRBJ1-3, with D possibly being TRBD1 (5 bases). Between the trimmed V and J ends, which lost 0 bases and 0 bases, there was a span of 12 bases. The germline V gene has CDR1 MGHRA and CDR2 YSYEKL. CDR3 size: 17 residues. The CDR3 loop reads CASSQDVGGTSGNTIYF. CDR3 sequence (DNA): TGCGCCAGCAGCCAAGATGTCGGGGGAACCTCTGGAAACACCATATATTTT.

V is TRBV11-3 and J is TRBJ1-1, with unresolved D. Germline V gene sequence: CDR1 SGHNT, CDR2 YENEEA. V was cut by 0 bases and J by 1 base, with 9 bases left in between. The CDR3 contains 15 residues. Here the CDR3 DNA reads TGTGCCAGCAGCTTAGACGGCTCTGCGAACACTGAAGCTTTCTTT. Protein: CASSLDGSANTEAFF.

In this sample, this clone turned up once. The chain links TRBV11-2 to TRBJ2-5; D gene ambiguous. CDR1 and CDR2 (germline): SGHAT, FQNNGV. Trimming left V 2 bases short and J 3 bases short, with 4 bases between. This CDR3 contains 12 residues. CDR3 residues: CASSLTKETQYF. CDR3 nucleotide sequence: TGTGCCAGCAGCTTAACGAAAGAGACCCAGTACTTC.

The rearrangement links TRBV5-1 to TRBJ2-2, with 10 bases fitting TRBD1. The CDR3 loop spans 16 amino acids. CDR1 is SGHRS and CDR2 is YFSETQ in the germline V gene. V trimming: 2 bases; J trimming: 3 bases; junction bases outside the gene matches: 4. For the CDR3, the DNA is TGCGCCAGCAGCTTCGGAGGGACAGGGGACACCGGGGAGCTGTTTTTT. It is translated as CASSFGGTGDTGELFF.

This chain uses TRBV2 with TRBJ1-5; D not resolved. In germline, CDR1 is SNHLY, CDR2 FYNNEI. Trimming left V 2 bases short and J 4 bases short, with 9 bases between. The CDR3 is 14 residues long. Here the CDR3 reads CASSERQLNQPQHF. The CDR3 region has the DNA TGTGCCAGCAGTGAAAGGCAGTTAAATCAGCCCCAGCATTTT.

The CDR3 region has the DNA TGTGCCAGCAGCCAGGCCCAAGAGACCCAGTACTTC. Protein product: CASSQAQETQYF. The chain uses TRBV14 and TRBJ2-5; D unresolved. CDR3 length equals 12 residues. Trimming shortened V by 3 bases and J by 1 base, and 3 bases separated the two germline ends. The germline V gene encodes CDR1 SGHDN and CDR2 FVKESK.

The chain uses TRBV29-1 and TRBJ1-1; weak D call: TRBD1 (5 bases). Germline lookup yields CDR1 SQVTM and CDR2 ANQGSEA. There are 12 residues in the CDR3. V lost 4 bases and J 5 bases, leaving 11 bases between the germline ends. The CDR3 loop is CSVVPGSTEAFF. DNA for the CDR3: TGCAGCGTTGTTCCAGGGTCGACTGAAGCTTTCTTT.

CDR3 coding DNA: TGTGCCAGCTCCCTGGGACAGAGCTACGAGCAGTACTTC. Protein sequence: CASSLGQSYEQYF. The chain is built from TRBV18 and TRBJ2-7; the match to TRBD1 covers 7 bases. The CDR3 contains 13 residues. The V and J ends lost 6 bases and 3 bases, in that order; junction bases with no gene match: 5. The germline CDR1 and CDR2 sequences are KGHSH and LQKENI.

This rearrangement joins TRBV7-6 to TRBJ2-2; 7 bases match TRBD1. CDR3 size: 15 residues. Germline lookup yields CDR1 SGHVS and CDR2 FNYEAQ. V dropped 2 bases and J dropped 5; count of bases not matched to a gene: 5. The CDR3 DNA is TGTGCCAGCAGCTTACAGGGGGAGCTAACCGGGGAGCTGTTTTTT. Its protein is CASSLQGELTGELFF.

CDR3 region: CASSLDPLINEQFF. CDR3 bases: TGTGCCAGCAGCTTAGACCCACTTATTAATGAGCAGTTCTTC. The chain combines TRBV7-3 with TRBJ2-1; D gene unclear. Trimming took off 2 bases at V and 7 bases at J, with 12 bases between the two ends. The CDR3 length is 14 residues. The germline gives CDR1 SGHTA, CDR2 FQGTGA.